This entry lists 8 T cell receptor beta chains sequenced from one sample in a study of T cells after yellow fever vaccination (dated by TCRdb to between 2018 and 2020). Receptor libraries were prepared by 5' RACE. Reads for this sample came from an Illumina HiSeq 2500. TCRdb trimmed the raw reads at Q25, called clones with MiXCR and kept productive beta chains. Identical CDR3 protein sequences are pooled into one entry, listed with their most common genes and DNA. This sample has some 560,000 distinct CDR3 sequences in its table, and about a sixth of those were observed once. 15% to 20% of the sample rests with the top ten. Explained via the paper, the treatment or condition label denotes: live attenuated yellow fever vaccine strain. Material: PBMCs, obtained about 5 days after the first yellow fever vaccination. The receptors derive from a man between 18 and 35 years old who received the YFV17D yellow fever vaccine.

J is TRBJ2-7 and V is TRBV5-5; a possible D gene is TRBD1 (5 bases). CDR3 length: 13 residues. CDR1 and CDR2 from the germline V gene are SGHKS and YYEKEE (reference sequence). Trimming stripped 9 bases from V and 5 bases from J, with 18 bases between. The CDR3 nucleotides read TGTGCCATGGGCCCCGGGCTCAGGGACGAGCAGTACGTC. Its translation: CAMGPGLRDEQYV.

In this sample, this clonotype turned up a few times. V is TRBV7-6 and J is TRBJ2-7, with D perhaps matching TRBD1 or TRBD2 (5 bases each). Germline V lookup: CDR1 SGHVS, CDR2 FNYEAQ. V dropped 5 bases and J dropped 5 bases, with 10 bases sitting between them. The CDR3 totals 12 residues. The CDR3 DNA follows: TGTGCCAGCAGCGCCAGGGACGACGAGCAGTACTTC. It specifies CASSARDDEQYF. The entire variable domain, with the rest obtained from reference TRBV7-6 and TRBJ2-7, is as follows: GAGVSQSPRYKVTKRGQDVALRCDPISGHVSLYWYRQALGQGPEFLTYFNYEAQQDKSGLPNDRFSAERPEGSISTLTIQRTEQRDSAMYRCASSARDDEQYFGPGTRLTVT.

There are a few counts of this clonotype. V usage is TRBV12-3 or TRBV12-4 and J usage is TRBJ2-5, with 9 nucleotides matching TRBD2. V trimming: 10 bases; J trimming: 9 bases; junction bases outside the gene matches: 9. The CDR3 is 12 amino acids. CDR3 DNA sequence: TGTGCCACCTCTAGCGGGGTAGTGGCCCAGTACTTC. This translates into CATSSGVVAQYF.

A few counts support this clonotype. The chain joins TRBV2 to TRBJ1-2, with D possibly matching TRBD1 (5 bases). Trimming stripped 8 bases from V and 8 bases from J, with 15 bases between. Per germline, CDR1 SNHLY and CDR2 FYNNEI. This CDR3 has 12 amino acids. CDR3: CASGQGLSGYTF. CDR3 nucleotides: TGTGCCAGCGGACAAGGCCTATCCGGCTACACCTTC.

The V and J genes are TRBV29-1 and TRBJ2-7; weak D call: TRBD1 (5 bases). The V gene lost 7 bases and the J gene lost 2 bases, with 12 bases spanning the gap. This CDR3 spans 12 amino acids. Germline CDR1 and CDR2: SQVTM and ANQGSEA. The CDR3 here is CSAVGAAYEQYV. The CDR3, as DNA: TGCAGCGCTGTTGGGGCAGCCTACGAGCAGTACGTC.

This chain joins TRBV5-6 and TRBJ2-3, with D hard to call. This CDR3 is built from 14 residues. Germline lookup yields CDR1 SGHDT and CDR2 YYEEEE. Trimming took 7 bases from V and 0 from J, leaving 12 bases between them. The CDR3 is CASATNPSTDTQYF. CDR3 nucleotides: TGTGCCAGCGCTACTAACCCGAGCACAGATACGCAGTATTTT.

The chain recombines TRBV7-2 with TRBJ1-5, with D unresolved. V was cut by 7 bases and J by 4 bases, with 11 bases left in between. CDR3 length: 13 amino acids. CDR1 is SGHTA, CDR2 FQGNSA, per germline. The CDR3 protein is CASTAGPNQPQHF. CDR3 DNA: TGTGCCAGCACGGCAGGACCGAATCAGCCCCAGCATTTT.

The gene calls are TRBV11-2 and TRBJ2-1, with D unresolved. The CDR3 has 12 residues. CDR1 is SGHAT, CDR2 FQNNGV, per germline. Trimming removed 7 bases at V and 9 bases at J, with 13 bases between. The DNA of the CDR3 is TGTGCCAGCACCCGACTGCCTCCTGAGCAGTTCTTC. It encodes CASTRLPPEQFF. Supplemented by reference TRBV11-2 and TRBJ2-1, the full variable domain reads EAGVAQSPRYKIIEKRQSVAFWCNPISGHATLYWYQQILGQGPKLLIQFQNNGVVDDSQLPKDRFSAERLKGVDSTLKIQPAKLEDSAVYLCASTRLPPEQFFGPGTRLTVL.